This T cell receptor (beta chain) was sequenced during a study of shared clonotypes between healthy human individuals. Notes on this clone: What it binds is unknown.

Naivety among CD8 cells was defined by CD45RO negativity and positive CCR7 selection, thereby excluding terminally differentiated effector memory CD45RA+ cells. The DNA input per sorted-subset replicate PCR was roughly 210 ng, corresponding to roughly 30,000 T cell genomes. Here immunoSEQ multiplex PCR was the method, and the copy in TCRdb shows in-frame clones only, minus some. The top ten hold under 0.3% of the sample, which has roughly 850,000 clones, about 96% seen once. This CDR3 has 16 amino acids. Unmatched junction bases numbered 7, after V lost 4 bases and J lost 2 bases. CDR1 is MNHEY and CDR2 is SMNVEV in the germline V gene (reference sequence). Overall study findings and caveats: A limitation of the genetic and exposure-history diversity represented arose from few donors. Generation probability values for non-shared clonotypes were lower than those for clonotypes shared by all four donors.

This TCR came from a man under 40 in good health. The V call is TRBV27, the J call TRBJ2-7; 11 nucleotides line up with TRBD1. Sequenced input: naive CD8+ T cells sorted from blood. This chain's CDR3 is CASSSQPGQGAYEQYF. CDR3 in DNA: TGTGCCAGCAGTTCTCAACCGGGACAGGGGGCCTACGAGCAGTACTTC.